This TCR beta chain was sequenced for a study of shared clonotypes between healthy human individuals. Findings of the study overall: Collection of samples was limited to blood; tissue repertoires likely differ. Naive CD4 clonotypes were shared across several donors at roughly 5.5%.

The protocol was immunoSEQ multiplex PCR, while the TCRdb copy is restricted to in-frame clones and leaves out a portion. The repertoire has roughly 2.5 million clones, around nine tenths of them found once; the top ten carry roughly 0.15%. The CDR3 runs 12 residues. V lost 6 bases, J lost 6 bases, and 11 bases lay in between. Germline CDR1 SNHLY, CDR2 FYNNEI. Comment on this clone: Its specificity is not known.

This chain links TRBV2 with TRBJ1-2; D gene ambiguous. The material sequenced was naive CD4+ T cells sorted from blood. The subset is: CD45RA+ positively selected. This TCR derives from a man younger than 35 in good health. CDR3 protein: CASRGVGDGYTF. CDR3 DNA: TGTGCCAGCAGGGGAGTTGGGGATGGCTACACCTTC.